The clone carrying this T cell receptor (beta chain) showed up many times. The antigen remains unidentified. Trimming stripped 6 bases from V and 5 bases from J, with 13 bases between. Germline CDR1 and CDR2: SQVTM and ANQGSEA. This CDR3 is built from 12 residues. These data come from a study of T-cell memory formation after mild COVID-19. Study overall: TCR clusters were largely donor specific. The study, taken as a whole, reports: For contracting clones, CD4+ ones sat mainly in CM and EM, CD8+ in EMRA. A subset of responding clones appeared in pre-infection memory, suggesting cross-reactive memory joined.

In TCRdb, the 5' RACE reads were re-called with MiXCR into one record per CDR3 protein. The data hold 100,000 to 140,000 distinct CDR3 sequences, with roughly an eighth observed a single time. The sequenced material came from PBMCs or a T cell subset sorted from them (not recorded which). This TCR derives from a man younger than 35 who had mild COVID-19 (a few samples of this study predate the infection). Cell type and time point are not known. The chain is built from TRBV29-1 and TRBJ2-5; no firm D call. This CDR3 reads CSVPSPYETQYF. In DNA, the CDR3 is TGCAGCGTCCCCTCACCATATGAGACCCAGTACTTC.